The rows below give T cell receptor beta chains drawn from one sample of a study of T cell changes during pregnancy in multiple sclerosis. Profiling relied on immunoSEQ multiplex PCR, and the TCRdb table lists in-frame clones only, not all of them. Of 60,000 to 85,000 clones in the sample, roughly 92% are singletons; the top ten hold 3.7%. The material sequenced was peripheral blood, taken after pregnancy. These receptor sequences come from a female donor in good health, enrolled as a control in a pregnancy study. CDR3s include the opening cysteine and the closing phenylalanine or tryptophan. Fields, in order: D gene, J gene, V gene, clone size, CDR3 protein, CDR3 DNA. D genes are given only for firm matches. Clone size is stated in some rows and not others, as once, few, many or a class when expanded.

NA	TRBJ2-7	TRBV4-1	NA	CASSEQASSYEQYF	TGCGCCAGCAGCGAACAGGCGTCCTCCTACGAGCAGTACTTC
NA	TRBJ1-1	TRBV25-1	NA	CASSVGGWTEAFF	TGTGCCAGCAGTGTTGGGGGCTGGACTGAAGCTTTCTTT
NA	TRBJ1-1	TRBV6-1	NA	CASSLGTPNTEAFF	TGTGCCAGCAGCCTAGGGACACCAAACACTGAAGCTTTCTTT
TRBD1	TRBJ1-1	TRBV19	NA	CASNRGGQLMNTEAFF	TGTGCCAGTAATAGAGGGGGACAGCTCATGAACACTGAAGCTTTCTTT
TRBD2	TRBJ2-4	TRBV5-6	NA	CASSSQAGGQNIQYF	TGTGCCAGCAGCTCCCAAGCGGGAGGGCAAAACATTCAGTACTTC
NA	TRBJ2-3	TRBV5-1	NA	CASSLRSWLRTDTQYF	TGCGCCAGCAGCCTAAGAAGTTGGTTACGAACAGATACGCAGTATTTT
TRBD2	TRBJ2-7	TRBV5-1	NA	CASSLANGGSRYEQYF	TGCGCCAGCAGCTTGGCAAATGGCGGGAGTAGGTACGAGCAGTACTTC
NA	TRBJ1-4	TRBV7-8	NA	CASSLLYTANEKLFF	TGTGCCAGCAGCTTACTTTATACTGCTAATGAAAAACTGTTTTTT
NA	TRBJ2-3	TRBV7-2	NA	CASRSGSTDTQYF	TGTGCCAGCAGGAGCGGCAGCACAGATACGCAGTATTTT
TRBD2	TRBJ2-1	TRBV5-4	NA	CASSLSGGNEQFF	TGTGCCAGCAGCTTGTCGGGGGGAAATGAGCAGTTCTTC
TRBD2	TRBJ2-3	TRBV9	NA	CASSPRQLAGTDTQYF	TGTGCCAGCAGCCCTAGACAACTAGCGGGTACAGATACGCAGTATTTT
NA	TRBJ2-3	TRBV11-2	NA	CASSMSGVPKNTQYF	TGTGCCAGCAGCATGAGCGGAGTACCTAAAAATACGCAGTATTTT
TRBD1	TRBJ2-7	TRBV5-1	NA	CASSSHDRGSGYEQYF	TGCGCCAGCAGCTCACACGACAGGGGATCAGGCTACGAGCAGTACTTC
NA	TRBJ2-7	TRBV7-2	NA	CASSSSSYEQYF	TGTGCCAGCAGCTCGAGCTCCTACGAGCAGTACTTC
TRBD1	TRBJ1-5	TRBV28	NA	CASSSVGTGVDQPQHF	TGTGCCAGCAGTTCAGTCGGGACAGGGGTTGATCAGCCCCAGCATTTT
TRBD1	TRBJ2-7	TRBV7-9	NA	CASSRTGGLYEQYF	TGTGCCAGCAGCCGGACAGGGGGGTTATACGAGCAGTACTTC
TRBD2	TRBJ2-7	TRBV14	NA	CASSQGWGGYEQYF	TGTGCCAGCAGCCAAGGCTGGGGGGGGTACGAGCAGTACTTC
NA	TRBJ2-7	TRBV28	NA	CASTSDTNYEQYF	TGTGCCAGCACTTCGGACACTAACTACGAGCAGTACTTC
TRBD1	TRBJ1-6	TRBV7-2	NA	CASLRGYNSPLHF	TGTGCCAGCCTCAGGGGGTATAATTCACCCCTCCACTTT
TRBD1	TRBJ2-2	TRBV9	once	CASSVWTGNTGELFF	TGTGCCAGCAGCGTATGGACAGGGAACACCGGGGAGCTGTTTTTT
TRBD2	TRBJ2-5	TRBV7-2	NA	CASTLGSGRSQETQYF	TGTGCCAGCACACTTGGTAGCGGGAGGAGCCAAGAGACCCAGTACTTC
NA	TRBJ2-1	TRBV2	few	CASRLDLGEQFF	TGTGCCAGCCGACTAGATCTGGGCGAGCAGTTCTTC
TRBD2	TRBJ2-5	TRBV5-4	NA	CASSPGVAGGYETQYF	TGTGCCAGCAGCCCCGGAGTAGCGGGGGGGTATGAGACCCAGTACTTC
NA	TRBJ1-1	TRBV7-6	once	CASSLAEGMNTEAFF	TGTGCCAGCAGCTTAGCGGAGGGCATGAACACTGAAGCTTTCTTT
TRBD1	TRBJ1-6	TRBV5-1	NA	CASSGDRRSPLHF	TGCGCCAGCAGCGGGGACAGGAGATCACCCCTCCACTTT
TRBD1	TRBJ1-5	TRBV29-1	NA	CSVVTGVNQPQHF	TGCAGCGTTGTGACAGGGGTCAATCAGCCCCAGCATTTT
TRBD1	TRBJ1-5	TRBV6-4	few	CASSDSQGANQPQHF	TGTGCCAGCAGTGACTCACAGGGGGCCAATCAGCCCCAGCATTTT
NA	TRBJ2-2	TRBV5-1	NA	CASSLRLAGYTGELFF	TGCGCCAGCAGCTTAAGGTTGGCAGGGTACACCGGGGAGCTGTTTTTT
TRBD1	TRBJ1-1	TRBV6-1	NA	CASSAWDRGKGPEAFF	TGTGCCAGCAGTGCATGGGACAGGGGTAAGGGTCCTGAAGCTTTCTTT
NA	TRBJ1-5	TRBV7-9	NA	CASSSTRGANQPQHF	TGTGCCAGCAGCTCCACCCGGGGGGCCAATCAGCCCCAGCATTTT
TRBD1	TRBJ2-2	TRBV2	once	CASSDPGGRVFGELFF	TGTGCCAGCAGTGATCCAGGGGGTCGTGTCTTCGGGGAGCTGTTTTTT
TRBD1	TRBJ2-1	TRBV5-4	NA	CASSQDRGQVNEQFF	TGTGCCAGCAGCCAGGACAGGGGGCAAGTCAATGAGCAGTTCTTC
TRBD1	TRBJ2-3	TRBV7-9	NA	CASSQPGQGEADTQYF	TGTGCCAGCAGTCAACCGGGACAGGGGGAAGCAGATACGCAGTATTTT
NA	TRBJ1-1	TRBV6-1	NA	CASSVKVGRRGEAFF	TGTGCCAGCAGTGTAAAGGTAGGGCGGCGGGGTGAAGCTTTCTTT
NA	TRBJ2-7	TRBV6-5	NA	CASSMTASSYEQYF	TGTGCCAGCAGCATGACAGCCTCCTCCTACGAGCAGTACTTC
TRBD1	TRBJ2-1	TRBV25-1	NA	CASSPKPGTGGPYNEQFF	TGTGCCAGCAGTCCAAAGCCCGGGACAGGGGGGCCCTACAATGAGCAGTTCTTC
TRBD1	TRBJ2-6	TRBV4-1	NA	CASSQPEQGASGANVLTF	TGCGCCAGCAGCCAACCGGAACAGGGGGCCTCTGGGGCCAACGTCCTGACTTTC
TRBD2	TRBJ2-1	TRBV11-2	once	CASSLGWLAEALSYNEQFF	TGTGCCAGCAGCTTAGGTTGGCTAGCGGAGGCCCTCTCCTACAATGAGCAGTTCTTC
TRBD1	TRBJ2-2	TRBV6-5	NA	CASSFGTGAGELFF	TGTGCCAGCAGTTTCGGGACAGGGGCCGGGGAGCTGTTTTTT
TRBD2	TRBJ2-1	TRBV7-9	once	CASSLVRGRAVGQFF	TGTGCCAGCAGCTTAGTGCGCGGGAGGGCTGTGGGGCAGTTCTTC
NA	TRBJ2-7	TRBV5-5	NA	CASSLAGATEQYF	TGTGCCAGCAGCTTGGCTGGTGCTACCGAGCAGTACTTC